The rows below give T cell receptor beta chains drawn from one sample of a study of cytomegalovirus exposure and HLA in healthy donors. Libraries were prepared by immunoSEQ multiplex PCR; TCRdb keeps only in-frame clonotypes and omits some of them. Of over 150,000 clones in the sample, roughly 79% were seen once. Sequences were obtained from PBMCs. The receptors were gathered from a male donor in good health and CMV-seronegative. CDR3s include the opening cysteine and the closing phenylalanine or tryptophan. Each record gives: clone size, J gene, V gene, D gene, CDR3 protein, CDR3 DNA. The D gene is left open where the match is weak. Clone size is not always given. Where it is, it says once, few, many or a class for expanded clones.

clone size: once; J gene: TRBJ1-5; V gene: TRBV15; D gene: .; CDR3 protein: CATSRRGGAGQPQHF; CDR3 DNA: TGTGCCACCAGCAGAAGGGGGGGGGCAGGACAGCCCCAGCATTTT
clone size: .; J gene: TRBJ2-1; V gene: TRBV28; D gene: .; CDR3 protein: CASSSRNEQFF; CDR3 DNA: TGTGCCAGCAGTTCTAGAAATGAGCAGTTCTTC
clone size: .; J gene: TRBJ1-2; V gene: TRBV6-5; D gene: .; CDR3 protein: CASSETGSANYGYTF; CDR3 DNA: TGTGCCAGCAGCGAAACAGGGAGCGCTAACTATGGCTACACCTTC
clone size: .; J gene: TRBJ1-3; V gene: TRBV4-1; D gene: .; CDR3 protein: CASSQDPAGVGNTIYF; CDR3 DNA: TGCGCCAGCAGCCAAGATCCAGCCGGGGTGGGAAACACCATATATTTT
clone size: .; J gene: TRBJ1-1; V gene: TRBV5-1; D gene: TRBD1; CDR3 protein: CASSLEKGQEFKAKGTEAFF; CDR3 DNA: TGCGCCAGCAGCTTGGAGAAAGGACAGGAATTCAAAGCTAAGGGCACTGAAGCTTTCTTT
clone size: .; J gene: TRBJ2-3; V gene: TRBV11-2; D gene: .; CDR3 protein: CASSSPSTDTQYF; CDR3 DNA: TGTGCCAGCAGCTCCCCTAGCACAGATACGCAGTATTTT
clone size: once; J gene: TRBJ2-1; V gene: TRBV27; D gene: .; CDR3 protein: CASSSLGAGYNEQFF; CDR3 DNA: TGTGCCAGCAGTTCTCTAGGGGCCGGTTACAATGAGCAGTTCTTC
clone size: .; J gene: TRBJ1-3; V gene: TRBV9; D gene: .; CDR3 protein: CASSVFQAPGNTIYF; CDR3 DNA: TGTGCCAGCAGCGTATTTCAGGCACCTGGAAACACCATATATTTT
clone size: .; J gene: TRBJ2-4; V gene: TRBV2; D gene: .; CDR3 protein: CASTYIRGTKNIQYF; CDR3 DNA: TGTGCCAGCACCTATATCCGGGGAACCAAAAACATTCAGTACTTC
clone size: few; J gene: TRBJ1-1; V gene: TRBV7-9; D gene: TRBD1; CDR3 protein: CASSFPDRDGTEAFF; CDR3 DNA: TGTGCCAGCAGCTTTCCGGACAGGGATGGCACTGAAGCTTTCTTT
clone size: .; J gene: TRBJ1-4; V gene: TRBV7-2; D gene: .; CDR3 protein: CASSYTVPGQGGEKLFF; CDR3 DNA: TGTGCCAGCAGCTATACCGTCCCGGGGCAGGGAGGCGAAAAACTGTTTTTT
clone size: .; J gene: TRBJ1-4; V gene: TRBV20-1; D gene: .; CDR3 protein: CSGPVNEKLFF; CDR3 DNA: TGCAGTGGGCCAGTTAATGAAAAACTGTTTTTT
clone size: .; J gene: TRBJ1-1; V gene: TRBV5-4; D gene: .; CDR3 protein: CASSLDRSPAEAFF; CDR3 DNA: TGTGCCAGCAGCTTGGACAGGTCGCCGGCTGAAGCTTTCTTT
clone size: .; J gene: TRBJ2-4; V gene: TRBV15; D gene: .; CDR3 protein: CATSNRRGPAKNIQYF; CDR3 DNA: TGTGCCACCAGCAACAGGCGGGGGCCAGCCAAAAACATTCAGTACTTC
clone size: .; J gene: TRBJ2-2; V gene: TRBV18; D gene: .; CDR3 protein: CASHNTGELFF; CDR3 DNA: TGTGCCAGCCATAACACCGGGGAGCTGTTTTTT
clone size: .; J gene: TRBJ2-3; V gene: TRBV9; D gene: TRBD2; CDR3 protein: CASSPRGGGGVTDTQYF; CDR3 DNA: TGTGCCAGCAGCCCCAGGGGGGGCGGGGGGGTTACAGATACGCAGTATTTT
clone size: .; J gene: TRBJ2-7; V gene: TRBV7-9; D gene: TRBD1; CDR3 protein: CASSLGPPGQGIYEQYF; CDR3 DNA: TGTGCCAGCAGCTTAGGGCCCCCGGGACAGGGGATCTACGAGCAGTACTTC
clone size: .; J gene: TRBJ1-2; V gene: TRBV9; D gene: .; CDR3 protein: CASSVSVNYGYTF; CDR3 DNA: TGTGCCAGCAGCGTCTCGGTTAACTATGGCTACACCTTC
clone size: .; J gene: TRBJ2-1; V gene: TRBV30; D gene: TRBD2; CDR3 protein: CAWRLSASGSNEQFF; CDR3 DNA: TGTGCCTGGAGACTGTCGGCTAGCGGGAGTAATGAGCAGTTCTTC
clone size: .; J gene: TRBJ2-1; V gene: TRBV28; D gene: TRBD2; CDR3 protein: CASTPRDGTSGTRYNEQFF; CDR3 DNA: TGTGCCAGCACCCCTCGGGATGGGACTAGCGGGACACGGTACAATGAGCAGTTCTTC
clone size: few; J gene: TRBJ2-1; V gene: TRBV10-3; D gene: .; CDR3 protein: CAISDAPGGHEQFF; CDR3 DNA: TGTGCCATCAGTGACGCGCCAGGCGGGCATGAGCAGTTCTTC
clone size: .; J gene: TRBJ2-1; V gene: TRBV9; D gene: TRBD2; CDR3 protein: CASSAGRTSSSYNEQFF; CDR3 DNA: TGTGCCAGCAGCGCCGGGAGGACTAGCTCTTCCTACAATGAGCAGTTCTTC